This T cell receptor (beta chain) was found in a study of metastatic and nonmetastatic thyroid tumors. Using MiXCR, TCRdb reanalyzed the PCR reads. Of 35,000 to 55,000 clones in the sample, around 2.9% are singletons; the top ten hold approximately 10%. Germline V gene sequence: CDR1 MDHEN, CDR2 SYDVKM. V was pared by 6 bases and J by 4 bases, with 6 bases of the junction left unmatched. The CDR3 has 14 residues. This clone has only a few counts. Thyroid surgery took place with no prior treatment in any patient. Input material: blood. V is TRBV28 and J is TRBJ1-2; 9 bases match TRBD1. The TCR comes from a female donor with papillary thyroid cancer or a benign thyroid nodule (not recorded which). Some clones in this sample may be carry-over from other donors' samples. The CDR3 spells CASRQQGAAYGYTF. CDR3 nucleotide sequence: TGTGCCAGCAGGCAACAGGGGGCGGCCTATGGCTACACCTTC.